Below are 14 T cell receptor beta chains sequenced from a single sample in a study of tumor-infiltrating lymphocytes in primary liver carcinoma. Investigators took RNA and DNA out together from roughly 20-30 mg of unsorted bulk tissue. Priming with a constant-region primer yielded TCR beta cDNA from roughly 500 ng total RNA. Modified slightly, ARM-PCR produced TCR beta libraries over three nested multiplex PCR rounds. The study ran its first two PCR rounds for nine to ten cycles each, using TRBV1-TRBV30 forward primers and a C-beta reverse primer. A single record per CDR3 protein comes from TCRdb applying MiXCR to the multiplex PCR reads. The data show 100,000 or so distinct CDR3 sequences, 80% to 85% seen once. Specimen: liver tumor tissue from sampling region 3. Subset here: tumor region T3, left-lateral pole. These TCRs come from a man aged 35 to 55 with primary liver carcinoma and hepatitis B virus infection.

On this clonotype itself: Its ends do not fully match the called genes, so a read error is possible. The CDR3, as DNA: TGTGCCAGTAGCCCAGTGGGTAAAGTGAACGCTGAAGCTTTCTTT. Translating it yields CASSPVGKVNAEAFF. The rearrangement uses TRBV5-6 and TRBJ1-1; D not resolved. CDR1 is SGHDT, CDR2 YYEEEE, per germline. This CDR3 is built from 15 residues.

This chain links TRBV5-4 with TRBJ2-7, with 8 bases aligning to TRBD1. Germline V lookup: CDR1 SGHNT, CDR2 YYREEE (reference sequence). J lost 7 bases, V lost 7 bases, and 16 bases had no gene match. The CDR3 is 15 amino acids. This CDR3 reads CASCSTGQDLYEQYF. CDR3 bases: TGTGCCAGCTGCTCGACGGGACAGGATCTCTATGAGCAGTACTTC.

As regards this clonotype: The DNA is left out, because the CDR3 cannot be placed on it with certainty; the CDR3 is given as TCRdb lists it. The chain joins TRBV14 to TRBJ1-2; the table's D gene call, TRBD1, was not cross checked with the DNA. In germline, CDR1 is SGHDN, CDR2 FVKESK. The CDR3 is 16 amino acids in total, end residues counted. The CDR3 reads CASSQDRCRLGYGCTF.

Concerning this clonotype itself: Germline is not matched at one junction end, which may reflect a read error. The chain links TRBV12-3 or TRBV12-4 to TRBJ2-5; 7 bases fit TRBD1. The CDR3 contains 14 residues. CDR3 residues: CTSAQGQSQETQCF. CDR3 nucleotide sequence: TGTACCAGCGCTCAGGGACAGTCCCAAGAGACCCAGTGCTTT.

The chain joins TRBV5-1 to TRBJ2-7; D unresolved. The CDR3 totals 14 residues. Germline V gene sequence: CDR1 SGHRS, CDR2 YFSETQ. Deletions cut 1 base from V and 3 bases from J, with 11 bases between. This chain's CDR3 is CASSLQSVIYEQYF. The DNA of the CDR3 is TGCGCCAGCAGCTTGCAGAGCGTAATCTACGAGCAGTACTTC.

The chain carries TRBV11-3 and TRBJ2-1; tentatively, D is TRBD1 (5 bases). Per the germline V gene, CDR1 is SGHNT and CDR2 is YENEEA. This CDR3 has 14 amino acids. V was pared by 11 bases and J by 5 bases, with 19 bases between. CDR3 amino acids: CAGTLGVSDNEQFF. CDR3 nucleotide sequence: TGTGCCGGCACCTTAGGGGTCAGTGACAATGAGCAGTTCTTC.

The chain couples TRBV14 to TRBJ2-1, with 8 bases that match TRBD2. The germline V gene encodes CDR1 SGHDN and CDR2 FVKESK. The CDR3 sequence is 16 residues long. The CDR3 DNA reads as TGTGCTGACAGTGCCGTAGCGGGATGGGTAAACAATGAGCAGTTCTTC. It yields the protein CADSAVAGWVNNEQFF.

Of note for this clonotype: An end of the junction differs from the germline gene, which may be a read error. The chain carries TRBV4-2 and TRBJ1-2, with TRBD1 matching over 7 bases. CDR3 length equals 18 residues. Looked up from germline, CDR1 is LGHNA and CDR2 is YNFKEQ. This CDR3 is CASSRSSRGEGASYGYTF. CDR3 nucleotide sequence: TGTGCCAGTAGCCGATCGTCCAGGGGGGAGGGCGCGTCCTATGGCTACACCTTC.

The rearrangement links TRBV4-3 to TRBJ1-2, with a weak D call TRBD1 (5 bases). CDR1 is LGHNA, CDR2 YSLEER, per germline. This CDR3 has 15 amino acids. CDR3 in DNA: TGCATCAGCAGCCAGAGTCCCGGGGGATCCTACGGCTACACCTTC. It translates to CISSQSPGGSYGYTF.

The V and J genes are TRBV28 and TRBJ1-2; D is perhaps TRBD1 (5 bases). The germline V gene encodes CDR1 MDHEN and CDR2 SYDVKM. Trimming cost V 10 bases and J 4 bases, with 13 bases left between them. The CDR3 has 12 amino acids. DNA of the CDR3: TGTGCCACCTCGGATAGGGGCTATGGCTACACCTTC. Its translation is CATSDRGYGYTF.

A word on this clonotype: The junction shows a germline mismatch at one end, possibly a read error. The chain is built from TRBV29-1 and TRBJ2-5; D remains unclear. The V gene's germline CDR1 is SQVTM and CDR2 ANQGSEA. The CDR3 length is 15 residues. In DNA, the CDR3 is TGCAGCGTTGAATCGGCGGCATGTAGATCGGAGACCCAGTATTTC. Translated: CSVESAACRSETQYF.

This clonotype has at least ten counts. J is TRBJ2-1 and V is TRBV4-2, with D possibly TRBD1 on 5 matching bases. This CDR3 has 14 residues. From germline, CDR1 is LGHNA and CDR2 YNFKEQ. With 2 bases removed from V and 5 bases from J, the gap between germline ends came to 10 bases. CDR3 region: CASSQRGFDNEQFF. The DNA of the CDR3 is TGTGCCAGCAGCCAAAGGGGATTTGACAATGAGCAGTTCTTC.

A few counts support this clonotype. At one end the junction does not follow the germline gene, possibly because of a read error. The chain employs TRBV4-3 and TRBJ2-3; TRBD2 might be the D (6 bases). Germline CDR1 and CDR2: LGHNA and YSLEER. This CDR3 is built from 15 residues. For the CDR3, the DNA is TGTGCCAGCAGCCCGGAGGGCGGAAGGGCAGATATGCAGTATTTT. Its translation: CASSPEGGRADMQYF.

Worth noting for this clonotype: This may come from a read error, since a much larger clone is one base off. V and J are TRBV12-3 or TRBV12-4 and TRBJ2-7, with no clear D. This CDR3 contains 13 residues. For the CDR3, the DNA is TGTGCCAGCAGTTTAGGGTTCTCCTACAAGCAGTACTTC. Translation: CASSLGFSYKQYF.